The rows below give T cell receptor beta chains drawn from one sample of a study of T cell responses to AZD1222 COVID-19 vaccine. Method: immunoSEQ multiplex PCR; TCRdb's copy keeps in-frame clones and lacks some. The sample shows 98,000 or so clones, roughly nine tenths of them seen only once. The sequencing here drew on peripheral blood, taken on day 0 of MenACWY control vaccination. The receptors originated from an adult in good health. Each CDR3 is given with its conserved first and last residue. D genes are given only for firm matches. The size of a clone is reported for some rows only, either as once, few or many, or as a class for expanded clones.

V	J	D	size	DNA	CDR3
TRBV29-1	TRBJ1-3	-	-	TGCAGCGCTCGCCAGCGCTCTGGAAACACCATATATTTT	CSARQRSGNTIYF
TRBV7-2	TRBJ2-4	-	-	TGTGCCAGCAGCTTGACGGGACTCACGGGGAACATTCAGTACTTC	CASSLTGLTGNIQYF
TRBV2	TRBJ2-3	-	-	TGTGCCAGCAGGGGGAACACAGATACGCAGTATTTT	CASRGNTDTQYF
TRBV27	TRBJ2-3	-	-	TGTGCCAGCAGTTTAACACAGGGCACAGATACGCAGTATTTT	CASSLTQGTDTQYF
TRBV4-1	TRBJ2-7	-	-	TGCGCCAGCAGCCAAGACCAAGGAGGTCCCTACGAGCAGTACTTC	CASSQDQGGPYEQYF
TRBV28	TRBJ1-6	TRBD1	-	TGTGCCAGCAGTCCTTTACAGGGGAGGAATTCACCCCTCCACTTT	CASSPLQGRNSPLHF
TRBV13	TRBJ1-3	-	-	TGTGCCAGCAGCTCCCGGCAGGATCTCAGGGACACCATATATTTT	CASSSRQDLRDTIYF
TRBV28	TRBJ2-7	TRBD1	-	TGTGCCAGCAGAGAGGGACAGTACGAGCAGTACTTC	CASREGQYEQYF
TRBV19	TRBJ2-1	TRBD2	-	TGTGCCAGTATTGGCGGGGGGGCCTACAATGAGCAGTTCTTC	CASIGGGAYNEQFF
TRBV7-9	TRBJ2-3	-	-	TGTGCCAGCACGCGTCCCAACCTTGAGAACACAGATACGCAGTATTTT	CASTRPNLENTDTQYF
TRBV3-1/TRBV3-2	TRBJ1-2	TRBD1	-	TGTGCCAGCAGCCAAGAAGACGGACAGGGGGACTATGGCTACACCTTC	CASSQEDGQGDYGYTF
TRBV27	TRBJ1-2	-	once	TGTGCCAGCAGTTTATCCACAGGGTGGAGTGGCTACACCTTC	CASSLSTGWSGYTF
TRBV25-1	TRBJ1-5	TRBD1	-	TGTGCCAGCAGTGAAGGGACAGCCAATCAGCCCCAGCATTTT	CASSEGTANQPQHF
TRBV27	TRBJ2-7	-	-	TGTGCCAGCAGGGGAACCGGGCAGAGGTACGAGCAGTACTTC	CASRGTGQRYEQYF
TRBV15	TRBJ2-1	TRBD2	-	TGTGCCACCAGCAGAGAGCCCGGGACTAGCGGGTCTAATGAGCAGTTCTTC	CATSREPGTSGSNEQFF
TRBV6-5	TRBJ2-1	-	-	TGTGCCAGCAGTTACTCGGTGGGAAACAATGAGCAGTTCTTC	CASSYSVGNNEQFF
TRBV5-4	TRBJ2-7	-	-	TGTGCCAGCAGCCCAGGGACGGCTTCCGTCTACGAGCAGTACTTC	CASSPGTASVYEQYF
TRBV15	TRBJ1-2	TRBD1	-	TGTGCCACCAGCAGAGAAGGGACAGGTGCTAACTATGGCTACACCTTC	CATSREGTGANYGYTF
TRBV6-5	TRBJ1-1	-	-	TGTGCCAGCACCCACCCGGGGGGGGTTGGCACTGAAGCTTTCTTT	CASTHPGGVGTEAFF
TRBV5-1	TRBJ1-1	TRBD1	-	TGCGCCAGCAGCTCCGGGACAGCGAACACTGAAGCTTTCTTT	CASSSGTANTEAFF
TRBV29-1	TRBJ1-3	-	-	TGCAGCGTTCAAGAGGGGAGCGGAAACACCATATATTTT	CSVQEGSGNTIYF
TRBV28	TRBJ1-5	TRBD1	-	TGTGCCAGCAGTTTAAGGACAGGGCCCCAGCATTTT	CASSLRTGPQHF
TRBV11-3	TRBJ2-2	-	once	TGTGCCAGCAGCCCAGGACAGCCAGCGAGCACCGGGGAGCTGTTTTTT	CASSPGQPASTGELFF
TRBV15	TRBJ2-3	TRBD2	once	TGTGCCACCTCGATAGCGGGGGCAGATACGCAGTATTTT	CATSIAGADTQYF
TRBV2	TRBJ1-2	TRBD1	-	TGTGCCAGATGGACAGGGCGGTATGGCTACACCTTC	CARWTGRYGYTF
TRBV6-5	TRBJ1-5	-	-	TGTGCCAGCAGCGTCGGACAGAATCAGCCCCAGCATTTT	CASSVGQNQPQHF
TRBV6-2/TRBV6-3	TRBJ2-3	TRBD2	once	TGTGCCAGCAGTTACTCTGGGCTAGCGGGGGGGCCAAATACGCAGTATTTT	CASSYSGLAGGPNTQYF
TRBV9	TRBJ1-2	-	-	TGTGCCAGCAGCGTAGGTCTCGATGGCTACACCTTC	CASSVGLDGYTF
TRBV7-9	TRBJ2-1	-	-	TGTGCCAGCAGCCGCGCTCGTCGGGGGACTCTCTCCTACAATGAGCAGTTCTTC	CASSRARRGTLSYNEQFF
TRBV27	TRBJ1-5	-	-	TGTGCCAGCCGTAGCCAGTACAATCAGCCCCAGCATTTT	CASRSQYNQPQHF
TRBV6-5	TRBJ2-6	-	once	TGTGCCAGCAGTTACGGGGATGGGGCCAACGTCCTGACTTTC	CASSYGDGANVLTF
TRBV5-1	TRBJ1-1	TRBD1	-	TGCGCCAGCAGCCAGGGGACAGTAAGTTTCTACACTGAAGCTTTCTTT	CASSQGTVSFYTEAFF
TRBV27	TRBJ2-7	TRBD2	-	TGTGCCAGCAGTAAAAATCCTAGCGGGGGGGCCCACGAGCAGTACTTC	CASSKNPSGGAHEQYF
TRBV3-1/TRBV3-2	TRBJ1-2	-	-	TGTGCCAGCAGCCCCCTGAGAGGGGCCATGCTTTCTAACTATGGCTACACCTTC	CASSPLRGAMLSNYGYTF
TRBV6-4	TRBJ2-7	-	-	TGTGCCAGCAGTGACGGGCTTCTAGTAGTCCACGAGCAGTACTTC	CASSDGLLVVHEQYF
TRBV5-1	TRBJ2-7	-	-	TGCGCCAGCAGTAAACCAGAGGGTGGGGCCTACGAGCAGTACTTC	CASSKPEGGAYEQYF
TRBV6-5	TRBJ1-5	-	-	TGTGCCAGCAGGAGGGGGAATCAGCCCCAGCATTTT	CASRRGNQPQHF
TRBV9	TRBJ1-1	-	-	TGTGCCAGCAGCTCCAGCCAAGGGCAGGCAAACACTGAAGCTTTCTTT	CASSSSQGQANTEAFF
TRBV18	TRBJ2-3	TRBD1	-	TGTGCCAGCTCATCAGGGGGGACAGGGGGCACAGATACGCAGTATTTT	CASSSGGTGGTDTQYF
TRBV7-2	TRBJ1-1	-	-	TGTGCCAGCAGCTTTTACGGCAGAATCGAAGCTTTCTTT	CASSFYGRIEAFF
TRBV2	TRBJ1-5	-	-	TGTGCCAGCAGTGAATTTGGGCAGCAGCCGGGAGTGGGTCAGCCCCAGCATTTT	CASSEFGQQPGVGQPQHF
TRBV30	TRBJ2-7	-	-	TGTGCCTGGAGAGTGGAGGGACGGCCGGGCGAGCAGTACTTC	CAWRVEGRPGEQYF
TRBV19	TRBJ2-7	-	-	TGTGCCAGTAGTGGCTTAGGGACACTGTCCTACGAGCAGTACTTC	CASSGLGTLSYEQYF
TRBV7-3	TRBJ2-7	-	-	TGTGCCAGCAGCTCCCCTGACTACCCCTACGAGCAGTACTTC	CASSSPDYPYEQYF
TRBV19	TRBJ1-5	-	-	TGTGCCAGTAGTGTTTACAGGTTCGATAGCAATCAGCCCCAGCATTTT	CASSVYRFDSNQPQHF
TRBV30	TRBJ1-2	-	-	TGTGCCTGGAGTTCCTCCCGCGCGTATGGCTACACCTTC	CAWSSSRAYGYTF
TRBV5-4	TRBJ1-2	TRBD1	few	TGTGCCAGCAGCTTGCAAGGGGGCGGCTATGGCTACACCTTC	CASSLQGGGYGYTF
TRBV7-2	TRBJ2-1	-	-	TGTGCCAGCAGCGGGACGGCTGTCCCCCCCGGGGAGCAGTTCTTC	CASSGTAVPPGEQFF
TRBV4-1	TRBJ1-4	-	-	TGCGCCAGCAGCCAAGGGTTAATTGACAGCCCTAATGAAAAACTGTTTTTT	CASSQGLIDSPNEKLFF
TRBV11-2	TRBJ1-1	-	-	TGTGCCAGCAGCTTAAGGGGCTCTGAAGCTTTCTTT	CASSLRGSEAFF
TRBV7-3	TRBJ1-5	TRBD1	-	TGTGCCAGCAGCTTAAGACGGACAGGAAGGAGCAATCAGCCCCAGCATTTT	CASSLRRTGRSNQPQHF
TRBV3-1/TRBV3-2	TRBJ2-7	TRBD1	once	TGTGCCAGCAGCCAAAACAGGGGTTACGAGCAGTACTTC	CASSQNRGYEQYF
TRBV9	TRBJ2-5	-	-	TGTGCCAGCAGCGTAGGTCTAGCTTTGCAAGAGACCCAGTACTTC	CASSVGLALQETQYF
TRBV10-1	TRBJ2-5	-	-	TGCGCCAGCAGTGATCGGAGGGATCAAGAGACCCAGTACTTC	CASSDRRDQETQYF
TRBV6-5	TRBJ1-5	TRBD1	-	TGTGCCAGCATATCCGGGACAGGGGGCAATCAGCCCCAGCATTTT	CASISGTGGNQPQHF